The rows below give T cell receptor beta chains drawn from one sample of a study of CD8+ T cells in alopecia areata. The table came from immunoSEQ multiplex PCR; TCRdb's copy has only in-frame clones and leaves some out. The table shows 150,000 to 200,000 clones, with about 55% occurring only once. The sequences come from CD8+ T cells sorted from blood, collected at week 24, from a patient treated with tofacitinib. The origin of the receptors is a human donor with alopecia areata. CDR3s include the opening cysteine and the closing phenylalanine or tryptophan.

TRBV12-5 CASGLLFEGHRYGYTF
TRBV2 CASSEVAGVPTDTQYF
TRBV13 CASSGQTSGLSTDTQYF
TRBV18 CASSPGPNYEQYF
TRBV27 CASSPPGKGRIYEQYF
TRBV25-1 CASSYSLGGDQPQHF
TRBV29-1 CSVNGREVGYGYTF
TRBV4-2 CASSQDPAGSEQYF
TRBV13 CASSLQLAGGNIQYF
TRBV19 CASSTTSNTEAFF
TRBV11-3 CASSLTQGNSPLHF
TRBV7-9 CASRIQGETEAFF
TRBV27 CASRGMINNSPLHF
TRBV7-9 CASSLGGFDEQYF
TRBV2 CASSDPTGLGNEQFF
TRBV5-1 CASRKDRVGIGETQYF
TRBV11-2 CASSLLRTTDTQYF
TRBV11-2 CASSLARNEQFF
TRBV4-3 CASSQDRGSYEQYF
TRBV11-2 CASSPTVAGNTDTQYF
TRBV11-1 CASDSAGTRETQYF
TRBV7-9 CASSRTGSLNTEAFF
TRBV11-2 CASSLFVSVAAAFDEQYF
TRBV19 CASSIERTGEQFF
TRBV15 CATSRVTGGEQYF
TRBV5-1 CASSYRAGELFF
TRBV29-1 CSVRGQGARGYGYTF
TRBV7-9 CASSGRTGEAFF
TRBV13 CASTSLGEETQYF
TRBV19 CASSRHRDNQPQHF
TRBV4-3 CASSQDLPTDSYNEQFF
TRBV15 CATSRVGNEQFF
TRBV28 CASRAGGSTTDTQYF
TRBV11-2 CASSSTPLGQGRDYGYTF
TRBV10-3 CAISERAGELFF
TRBV6-6 CASTTGGGNQPQHF
TRBV2 CASSLAHGNEQFF
TRBV10-2 CASSEGRGGTLYEQFF
TRBV29-1 CSVEIPEAFF
TRBV2 CASSGAGGFRNEQFF
TRBV7-3 CASSPSASGANVLTF
TRBV7-3 CASSPGQGLGGYTF
TRBV29-1 CSVDQGLGAFF
TRBV7-2 CASSLVTLDTQYF
TRBV14 CASSPFGTGRKFF
TRBV30 CAWSEADRGQTYF
TRBV7-9 CASSSAGGPYEQYF
TRBV30 CAWVSGGRAFF
TRBV30 CAWRLMGGNTEAFF
TRBV12-5 CASGLEGQKDQPQHF
TRBV7-2 CASSRDEGTFYEQYF
TRBV7-9 CASSQGNSPLHF
TRBV9 CASSQELAGFTDTQYF
TRBV7-8 CASSETPNQPQHF
TRBV29-1 CSVDAGTDNYEQYF
TRBV15 CATSRGRNQPQHF
TRBV15 CATSMRLGLSQETQYF
TRBV11-2 CASSSGEGLGLSTDTQYF
TRBV2 CASRQGSTEAFF